This TCR beta chain appears in the sequencing data of a study of T-cell reconstitution after alpha-beta-depleted transplantation in children. Regarding the study as a whole: T-cell counts and diversity at one year post-transplant came mainly from newly produced T cells. Alpha-beta T cells about two months after transplant reportedly derived from several hundred expanded graft clones.

This clonotype was counted ten times or more. The antigen is undetermined. This CDR3 region has 16 residues. V was clipped by 1 base and J by 1 base, with 11 bases between them. The germline gives CDR1 SGHTA, CDR2 FQGNSA. Unique molecular identifiers featured in how the TCRbeta library was prepared. TCRdb re-called the PCR reads through MiXCR, storing one row per CDR3 protein. The repertoire consists of hundreds of thousands of distinct CDR3 sequences, with 11% occurring once and the leading ten covering around 24%. The specimen was peripheral blood, collected 180 days after TCRalphabeta/CD19-depleted stem cell transplant. The chain links TRBV7-2 to TRBJ1-5; D not resolved. This receptor was obtained from a male patient aged 2 to 9 who had a stem cell transplant for chronic granulomatous disease, so the T cells may come from the graft donor. In DNA form, the CDR3 reads TGTGCCAGCAGCTTAGGCCCGGGAGGGAGCAATCAGCCCCAGCATTTT. This gives the protein CASSLGPGGSNQPQHF.